Listed below are T cell receptor beta chains from one sample, sequenced in a study of cytomegalovirus exposure and HLA in healthy donors. The repertoire was sequenced with immunoSEQ multiplex PCR; TCRdb's copy has only in-frame clones and lacks some. The data hold roughly 71,000 clones, with approximately 60% observed a single time. Sequencing input: PBMCs. The receptors stem from a man in his thirties or forties in good health and CMV-seronegative. CDR3s include the opening cysteine and the closing phenylalanine or tryptophan. D genes are given only for firm matches. Part of the rows lack a size; the others show once, few, many or a class for expanded clones.

clone size: -; J gene: TRBJ2-1; D gene: -; V gene: TRBV11-2; CDR3 protein: CASSPVGGYYNEQFF; CDR3 DNA: TGTGCCAGCAGCCCCGTCGGGGGATACTACAATGAGCAGTTCTTC
clone size: -; J gene: TRBJ2-2; D gene: -; V gene: TRBV14; CDR3 protein: CASSPGFTGELFF; CDR3 DNA: TGTGCCAGCAGCCCCGGGTTCACCGGGGAGCTGTTTTTT
clone size: -; J gene: TRBJ2-4; D gene: TRBD2; V gene: TRBV27; CDR3 protein: CASSLWGGHIQYF; CDR3 DNA: TGTGCCAGCAGTTTATGGGGGGGACACATTCAGTACTTC
clone size: few; J gene: TRBJ1-1; D gene: -; V gene: TRBV29-1; CDR3 protein: CSVGQANTEAFF; CDR3 DNA: TGCAGCGTTGGACAGGCGAACACTGAAGCTTTCTTT
clone size: -; J gene: TRBJ2-7; D gene: TRBD2; V gene: TRBV30; CDR3 protein: CAWSEGRERAEQYF; CDR3 DNA: TGTGCCTGGAGCGAGGGGAGGGAGAGGGCCGAGCAGTACTTC
clone size: -; J gene: TRBJ2-7; D gene: -; V gene: TRBV5-1; CDR3 protein: CADYGEQYF; CDR3 DNA: TGCGCCGACTATGGCGAGCAGTACTTC
clone size: -; J gene: TRBJ2-7; D gene: -; V gene: TRBV6-5; CDR3 protein: CASSYRQEHYEQYF; CDR3 DNA: TGTGCCAGCAGTTACCGACAGGAACACTACGAGCAGTACTTC
clone size: -; J gene: TRBJ2-7; D gene: -; V gene: TRBV5-4; CDR3 protein: CASSLGKGISYEQYF; CDR3 DNA: TGTGCCAGCAGCTTGGGGAAGGGGATATCCTACGAGCAGTACTTC
clone size: few; J gene: TRBJ2-7; D gene: -; V gene: TRBV5-4; CDR3 protein: CASSLGPGGTYEQYF; CDR3 DNA: TGTGCCAGCAGCTTGGGGCCAGGGGGGACCTACGAGCAGTACTTC
clone size: few; J gene: TRBJ1-1; D gene: -; V gene: TRBV2; CDR3 protein: CASSELWTTEAFF; CDR3 DNA: TGTGCCAGCAGTGAGCTGTGGACTACTGAAGCTTTCTTT
clone size: -; J gene: TRBJ2-1; D gene: -; V gene: TRBV4-2; CDR3 protein: CASSQVGTGEQFF; CDR3 DNA: TGTGCCAGCAGCCAAGTCGGAACGGGGGAGCAGTTCTTC
clone size: -; J gene: TRBJ2-1; D gene: -; V gene: TRBV10-3; CDR3 protein: CAISGGDNEQFF; CDR3 DNA: TGTGCCATCAGTGGAGGCGACAATGAGCAGTTCTTC
clone size: -; J gene: TRBJ2-7; D gene: TRBD1; V gene: TRBV6-1; CDR3 protein: CASTGQGPYEQYF; CDR3 DNA: TGTGCCAGCACGGGACAGGGACCCTACGAGCAGTACTTC
clone size: -; J gene: TRBJ2-1; D gene: TRBD1; V gene: TRBV10-1; CDR3 protein: CASRGQGYNEQFF; CDR3 DNA: TGCGCCAGCAGAGGACAGGGGTACAATGAGCAGTTCTTC
clone size: -; J gene: TRBJ1-1; D gene: -; V gene: TRBV19; CDR3 protein: CASSISWTKQGTEAFF; CDR3 DNA: TGTGCCAGTAGTATCTCTTGGACTAAGCAGGGCACTGAAGCTTTCTTT
clone size: -; J gene: TRBJ2-7; D gene: -; V gene: TRBV6-1; CDR3 protein: CASRFDSHYEQYF; CDR3 DNA: TGTGCCAGCAGATTCGACAGTCACTACGAGCAGTACTTC
clone size: -; J gene: TRBJ2-5; D gene: -; V gene: TRBV30; CDR3 protein: CAWSVGDQETQYF; CDR3 DNA: TGTGCCTGGAGTGTCGGGGACCAAGAGACCCAGTACTTC
clone size: -; J gene: TRBJ1-2; D gene: -; V gene: TRBV29-1; CDR3 protein: CSYRAGEGYGYTF; CDR3 DNA: TGCAGCTACCGCGCGGGGGAGGGCTATGGCTACACCTTC
clone size: -; J gene: TRBJ2-2; D gene: -; V gene: TRBV6-6; CDR3 protein: CASSYGQVTNTGELFF; CDR3 DNA: TGTGCCAGCAGTTACGGGCAGGTCACGAACACCGGGGAGCTGTTTTTT
clone size: -; J gene: TRBJ2-5; D gene: TRBD1; V gene: TRBV9; CDR3 protein: CASSVSQGAETQYF; CDR3 DNA: TGTGCCAGCAGCGTATCGCAGGGGGCAGAGACCCAGTACTTC
clone size: -; J gene: TRBJ1-2; D gene: -; V gene: TRBV9; CDR3 protein: CASSVSPEGFGYTF; CDR3 DNA: TGTGCCAGCAGCGTAAGTCCGGAGGGGTTTGGCTACACCTTC
clone size: -; J gene: TRBJ1-5; D gene: -; V gene: TRBV14; CDR3 protein: CASSRPILRDNSNQPQHF; CDR3 DNA: TGTGCCAGCAGCCGCCCCATCCTCCGGGACAATAGCAATCAGCCCCAGCATTTT
clone size: -; J gene: TRBJ2-7; D gene: TRBD1; V gene: TRBV2; CDR3 protein: CASRDRSYEQYF; CDR3 DNA: TGTGCCAGCAGGGACAGGTCCTACGAGCAGTACTTC
clone size: few; J gene: TRBJ1-4; D gene: -; V gene: TRBV10-3; CDR3 protein: CAISDGQGRGEKLFF; CDR3 DNA: TGTGCCATCAGTGATGGTCAGGGTCGCGGTGAAAAACTGTTTTTT
clone size: once; J gene: TRBJ2-7; D gene: TRBD1; V gene: TRBV7-9; CDR3 protein: CASSLSGTGAYEQYF; CDR3 DNA: TGTGCCAGCAGCTTATCAGGGACAGGGGCCTACGAGCAGTACTTC
clone size: -; J gene: TRBJ2-3; D gene: -; V gene: TRBV7-3; CDR3 protein: CASSLDRMADTQYF; CDR3 DNA: TGTGCCAGCAGCCTAGATAGAATGGCAGATACGCAGTATTTT
clone size: -; J gene: TRBJ1-4; D gene: -; V gene: TRBV6-5; CDR3 protein: CASSYRTGSDEKLFF; CDR3 DNA: TGTGCCAGCAGTTACCGAACAGGGTCGGACGAAAAACTGTTTTTT
clone size: -; J gene: TRBJ2-3; D gene: -; V gene: TRBV5-1; CDR3 protein: CATAYWGSTDTQYF; CDR3 DNA: TGCGCCACCGCTTATTGGGGCAGCACAGATACGCAGTATTTT
clone size: once; J gene: TRBJ1-1; D gene: TRBD1; V gene: TRBV2; CDR3 protein: CASTPGTGVSNTEAFF; CDR3 DNA: TGTGCCAGCACCCCCGGGACAGGGGTTTCTAACACTGAAGCTTTCTTT
clone size: -; J gene: TRBJ2-1; D gene: TRBD2; V gene: TRBV30; CDR3 protein: CASGRGLGRNEQFF; CDR3 DNA: TGTGCCTCCGGACGGGGACTAGGGAGGAATGAGCAGTTCTTC
clone size: -; J gene: TRBJ1-1; D gene: -; V gene: TRBV6-5; CDR3 protein: CASSARDIVFTEAFF; CDR3 DNA: TGTGCCAGCAGTGCCCGGGACATTGTTTTCACTGAAGCTTTCTTT
clone size: -; J gene: TRBJ1-6; D gene: -; V gene: TRBV30; CDR3 protein: CAWTGDSSSPLHF; CDR3 DNA: TGTGCCTGGACAGGGGATTCGAGTTCACCCCTCCACTTT
clone size: few; J gene: TRBJ1-1; D gene: -; V gene: TRBV6-6; CDR3 protein: CASSHLAGEGTEAFF; CDR3 DNA: TGTGCCAGCAGTCACCTGGCGGGAGAGGGCACTGAAGCTTTCTTT
clone size: -; J gene: TRBJ2-1; D gene: TRBD2; V gene: TRBV16; CDR3 protein: CASSQAVGGIYEQFF; CDR3 DNA: TGTGCCAGCAGCCAAGCTGTGGGGGGGATCTATGAGCAGTTCTTC
clone size: -; J gene: TRBJ2-7; D gene: TRBD1; V gene: TRBV10-3; CDR3 protein: CAIGQGAFGEQYF; CDR3 DNA: TGTGCCATCGGACAGGGAGCTTTCGGCGAGCAGTACTTC
clone size: few; J gene: TRBJ1-1; D gene: TRBD1; V gene: TRBV7-9; CDR3 protein: CASSPRDRARTEAFF; CDR3 DNA: TGTGCCAGCAGCCCCCGGGACAGGGCGAGGACTGAAGCTTTCTTT
clone size: once; J gene: TRBJ2-7; D gene: TRBD1; V gene: TRBV29-1; CDR3 protein: CSVEVDRGIEQYF; CDR3 DNA: TGCAGCGTTGAGGTGGACAGGGGTATTGAGCAGTACTTC
clone size: -; J gene: TRBJ2-7; D gene: TRBD1; V gene: TRBV29-1; CDR3 protein: CSVTDRGSGEQYF; CDR3 DNA: TGCAGCGTGACGGACAGGGGGAGCGGCGAGCAGTACTTC
clone size: -; J gene: TRBJ2-7; D gene: TRBD1; V gene: TRBV5-1; CDR3 protein: CASRSSGTGTGFYEQYF; CDR3 DNA: TGCGCCAGCAGGTCTTCCGGAACCGGGACAGGGTTCTACGAGCAGTACTTC
clone size: -; J gene: TRBJ1-2; D gene: TRBD1; V gene: TRBV5-1; CDR3 protein: CASSHGTGEWVHYGYTF; CDR3 DNA: TGCGCCAGCAGCCACGGGACAGGGGAGTGGGTTCACTATGGCTACACCTTC
clone size: few; J gene: TRBJ1-6; D gene: -; V gene: TRBV19; CDR3 protein: CASRGGSSYNSPLHF; CDR3 DNA: TGTGCCAGTAGAGGAGGGAGCTCCTATAATTCACCCCTCCACTTT
clone size: -; J gene: TRBJ1-5; D gene: -; V gene: TRBV7-2; CDR3 protein: CASSLLRQDNQPQHF; CDR3 DNA: TGTGCCAGCAGCTTGTTGCGACAGGACAATCAGCCCCAGCATTTT
clone size: -; J gene: TRBJ1-4; D gene: TRBD1; V gene: TRBV30; CDR3 protein: CAWTNRGGGRVEKLFF; CDR3 DNA: TGTGCCTGGACCAACAGGGGTGGAGGCAGGGTTGAAAAACTGTTTTTT
clone size: -; J gene: TRBJ2-1; D gene: TRBD1; V gene: TRBV4-1; CDR3 protein: CASSQEWIRTGAYGSYNEQFF; CDR3 DNA: TGCGCCAGCAGCCAAGAATGGATCCGGACAGGGGCCTATGGCTCCTACAATGAGCAGTTCTTC
clone size: -; J gene: TRBJ2-4; D gene: TRBD1; V gene: TRBV25-1; CDR3 protein: CASSEPGQALGIQYF; CDR3 DNA: TGTGCCAGCAGTGAACCAGGACAGGCCCTTGGCATTCAGTACTTC
clone size: -; J gene: TRBJ2-5; D gene: -; V gene: TRBV6-5; CDR3 protein: CASSYLPGHEETQYF; CDR3 DNA: TGTGCCAGCAGTTACCTTCCGGGACACGAAGAGACCCAGTACTTC
clone size: -; J gene: TRBJ2-6; D gene: TRBD1; V gene: TRBV6-5; CDR3 protein: CASSWDRGPGANVLTF; CDR3 DNA: TGTGCCAGCAGTTGGGACAGGGGACCTGGGGCCAACGTCCTGACTTTC
clone size: once; J gene: TRBJ2-7; D gene: -; V gene: TRBV7-2; CDR3 protein: CASSLNGQGSYEQYF; CDR3 DNA: TGTGCCAGCAGCTTAAATGGCCAGGGCTCCTACGAGCAGTACTTC
clone size: -; J gene: TRBJ1-5; D gene: -; V gene: TRBV7-9; CDR3 protein: CASSLGPAEPQHF; CDR3 DNA: TGTGCCAGCAGCTTAGGACCGGCGGAGCCCCAGCATTTT
clone size: few; J gene: TRBJ1-2; D gene: -; V gene: TRBV6-1; CDR3 protein: CVAQEGEGYTF; CDR3 DNA: TGTGTTGCGCAGGAAGGGGAAGGCTACACCTTC
clone size: -; J gene: TRBJ2-3; D gene: TRBD2; V gene: TRBV10-3; CDR3 protein: CAISEPLGGTPEADTQYF; CDR3 DNA: TGTGCCATCAGTGAGCCCCTCGGGGGGACCCCTGAGGCAGATACGCAGTATTTT
clone size: few; J gene: TRBJ2-5; D gene: TRBD1; V gene: TRBV6-6; CDR3 protein: CASTMGQGGETQYF; CDR3 DNA: TGTGCCAGCACCATGGGACAGGGAGGAGAGACCCAGTACTTC
clone size: -; J gene: TRBJ2-7; D gene: -; V gene: TRBV2; CDR3 protein: CASNPTGLSSYEQYF; CDR3 DNA: TGTGCCAGCAACCCGACAGGATTGAGCTCCTACGAGCAGTACTTC
clone size: -; J gene: TRBJ2-1; D gene: -; V gene: TRBV5-8; CDR3 protein: CASSFGGPYNEQFF; CDR3 DNA: TGTGCCAGCAGCTTCGGGGGACCCTACAATGAGCAGTTCTTC
clone size: -; J gene: TRBJ1-2; D gene: -; V gene: TRBV19; CDR3 protein: CASKRDIIPSYGYTF; CDR3 DNA: TGTGCCAGTAAACGGGACATAATACCGTCCTATGGCTACACCTTC
clone size: -; J gene: TRBJ1-1; D gene: -; V gene: TRBV7-2; CDR3 protein: CASSSPEPGTEAFF; CDR3 DNA: TGTGCCAGCAGCTCCCCTGAACCGGGGACAGAAGCTTTCTTT
clone size: -; J gene: TRBJ2-5; D gene: TRBD1; V gene: TRBV7-9; CDR3 protein: CASSLGVRGQGETQYF; CDR3 DNA: TGTGCCAGCAGCTTAGGGGTCAGGGGGCAGGGCGAGACCCAGTACTTC